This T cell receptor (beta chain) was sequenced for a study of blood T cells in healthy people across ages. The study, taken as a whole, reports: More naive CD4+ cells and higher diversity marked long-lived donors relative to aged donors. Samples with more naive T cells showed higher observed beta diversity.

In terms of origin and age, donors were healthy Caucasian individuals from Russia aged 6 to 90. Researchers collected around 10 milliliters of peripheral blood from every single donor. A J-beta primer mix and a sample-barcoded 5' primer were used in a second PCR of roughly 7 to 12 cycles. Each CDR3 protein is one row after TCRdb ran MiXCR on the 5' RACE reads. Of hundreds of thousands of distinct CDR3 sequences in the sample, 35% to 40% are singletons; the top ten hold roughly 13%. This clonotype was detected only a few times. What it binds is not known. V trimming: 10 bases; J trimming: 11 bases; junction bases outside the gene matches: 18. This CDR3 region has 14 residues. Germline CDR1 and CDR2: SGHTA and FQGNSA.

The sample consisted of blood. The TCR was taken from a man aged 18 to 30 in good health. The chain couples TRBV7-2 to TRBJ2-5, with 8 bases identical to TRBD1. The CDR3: CATTLARGRSEQYF. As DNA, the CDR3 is TGTGCCACTACACTGGCCAGGGGGCGTAGTGAGCAGTACTTC.